A single sample gave rise to the 8 T cell receptor beta chains below, sequenced in a study of blood T cells in healthy people across ages. A second PCR, run for about 7 to 11 cycles, used a sample-barcoded 5' primer plus a J-beta primer mix. TCRdb re-called the 5' RACE reads through MiXCR, storing one row per CDR3 protein. The sample holds 890,000 or so distinct CDR3 sequences, approximately 59% seen once. Sample: blood. These receptors were collected from a man aged 30-40 years in good health.

This chain joins TRBV9 and TRBJ2-5; the match to TRBD2 covers 14 bases. Germline V CDR1 and CDR2: SGDLS, YYNGEE. V dropped 2 bases and J dropped 1; count of bases not matched to a gene: 1. The CDR3 runs 16 residues. CDR3 in amino acids: CASSVGTSGGQETQYF. In nucleotides, the CDR3 is TGTGCCAGCAGCGTTGGGACTAGCGGGGGCCAAGAGACCCAGTACTTC.

This chain joins TRBV3-1 and TRBJ2-4, with a possible D match to TRBD1 (6 bases). The CDR3 sequence is 17 residues long. Germline V gives CDR1 LGHDT, CDR2 YNNKEL (reference sequence). V was pared by 0 bases and J by 3 bases, with 15 bases between. The CDR3 loop reads CASSQDSAGVGKNIQYF. CDR3 coding DNA: TGTGCCAGCAGCCAAGATTCAGCAGGGGTGGGCAAAAACATTCAGTACTTC.

The V call is TRBV5-1, the J call TRBJ2-3; the D is unclear. CDR1 is SGHRS, CDR2 YFSETQ, per germline. The CDR3 spans 14 residues. V was clipped by 2 bases and J by 9 bases, with 16 bases between them. The CDR3 loop reads CASSLGQNTPTQYF. CDR3 bases: TGCGCCAGCAGCTTAGGCCAAAACACTCCCACGCAGTATTTT.

This rearrangement joins TRBV4-2 to TRBJ2-3, with D maybe TRBD1 (6 bases). V lost 0 bases and J lost 14, with 12 bases in between. CDR3 size: 12 residues. The germline gives CDR1 LGHNA, CDR2 YNFKEQ. The CDR3 region is CASSQDGTGRYF. For the CDR3, the DNA is TGTGCCAGCAGCCAAGACGGAACAGGGCGGTATTTT.

This rearrangement joins TRBV24-1 to TRBJ2-1; D unresolved. CDR3 size: 14 residues. Germline V gene data show CDR1 as KGHDR and CDR2 as SFDVKD. Deletions cut 0 bases from V and 8 bases from J, with 10 bases between. DNA of the CDR3: TGTGCCACCAGTGATTTGGGCGCGGTGGATGAGCAGTTCTTC. Translating it yields CATSDLGAVDEQFF.

In regard to this clonotype: A much larger clone differs by one base, so this may be a read error. The rearrangement uses TRBV20-1 and TRBJ2-5; TRBD2 aligns across 10 bases. The CDR3 sequence is 14 residues long. With V trimmed by 3 bases and J by 11 bases, 12 bases remained unmatched. Germline V gene lookup returns CDR1 DFQATT and CDR2 SNEGSKA (reference sequence). The CDR3 bases are TGCAGTGCTAGCGAGCGGGGGGGCGGGAATGAGCAGTACTTC. Residues: CSASERGGGNEQYF.

V gene TRBV10-3 combines with J gene TRBJ2-7; no reliable D call. Trimming stripped 4 bases from V and 3 bases from J, with 16 bases between. The CDR3 has 15 amino acids. CDR1 ENHRY and CDR2 SYGVKD come from the germline V gene. CDR3 in DNA: TGTGCCATCAGTGTCTCCCCCGGTACGAACTACGAGCAGTACTTC. Its translation: CAISVSPGTNYEQYF.

Only a few counts were recorded for this clonotype. The genes are TRBV28 and TRBJ2-5; possibly TRBD2 for D (6 bases). The CDR3 is 13 residues long. Germline CDR1 reads MDHEN; CDR2 reads SYDVKM. V was clipped by 8 bases and J by 11 bases, with 21 bases between them. CDR3 coding DNA: TGTGCCAGCGTGGAGGGGAGTTACAATGAGCAGTACTTC. Protein sequence: CASVEGSYNEQYF.